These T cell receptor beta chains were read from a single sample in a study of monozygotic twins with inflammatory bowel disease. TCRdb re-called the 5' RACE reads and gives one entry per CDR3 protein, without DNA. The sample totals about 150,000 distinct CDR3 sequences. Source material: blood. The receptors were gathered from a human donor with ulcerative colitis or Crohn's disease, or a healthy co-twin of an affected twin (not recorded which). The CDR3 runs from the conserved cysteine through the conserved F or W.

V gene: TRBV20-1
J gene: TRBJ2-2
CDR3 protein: CSARDEAGVVGELFF

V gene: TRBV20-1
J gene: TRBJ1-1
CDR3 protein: CSAAPGRMNTEAFF

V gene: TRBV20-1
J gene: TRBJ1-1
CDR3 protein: CSASMNTEAFF

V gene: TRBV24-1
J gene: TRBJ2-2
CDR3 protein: CATSVEKDSRFELFF

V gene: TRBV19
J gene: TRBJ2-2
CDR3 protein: CASSRAGPTNTGELFF

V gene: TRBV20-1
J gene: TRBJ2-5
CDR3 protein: CSATPGQGFWTQYF

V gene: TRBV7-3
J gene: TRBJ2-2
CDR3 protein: CASSLTPRDTYTGELFF

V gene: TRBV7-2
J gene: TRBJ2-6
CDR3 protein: CASSYRGPYSGANVLTF

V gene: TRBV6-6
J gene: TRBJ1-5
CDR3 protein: CAIQRGGNQPQHF

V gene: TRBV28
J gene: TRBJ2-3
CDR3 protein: CASSPPASGSTDTQYF

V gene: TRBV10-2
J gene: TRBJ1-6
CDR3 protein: CASTGPGRGAQDSPLHF

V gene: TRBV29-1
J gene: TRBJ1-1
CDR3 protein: CSVDPGPVNTEAFF

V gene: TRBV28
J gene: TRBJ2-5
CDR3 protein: CASNPTTGEETQYF

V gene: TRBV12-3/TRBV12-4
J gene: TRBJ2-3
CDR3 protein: CASSLRLAETSTDTQYF

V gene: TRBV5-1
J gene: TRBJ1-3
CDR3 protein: CASRQGTGNTIYF

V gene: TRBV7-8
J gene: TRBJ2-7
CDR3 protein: CASSLVPRDSYEQYF

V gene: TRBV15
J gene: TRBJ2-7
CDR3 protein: CATSRTPLSSYEQYF

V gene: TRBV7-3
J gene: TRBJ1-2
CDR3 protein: CASSLNGTYYGYTF

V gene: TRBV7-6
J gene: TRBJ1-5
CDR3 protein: CASSGGQGGGQPQHF

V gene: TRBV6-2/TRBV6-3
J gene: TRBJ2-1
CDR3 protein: CASTSGLLRGQFF

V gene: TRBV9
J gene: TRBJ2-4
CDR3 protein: CASSAGLSGAKNIQYF

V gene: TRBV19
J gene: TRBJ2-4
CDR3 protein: CASSIVTLVGNMQYF

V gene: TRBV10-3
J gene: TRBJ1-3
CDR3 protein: CAISLTGNGAGNTIYF

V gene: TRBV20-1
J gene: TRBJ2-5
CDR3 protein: CSATEGGMETQYF

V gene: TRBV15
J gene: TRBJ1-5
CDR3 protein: CATSLHLGQPQHF

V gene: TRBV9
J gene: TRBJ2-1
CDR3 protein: CASSVGYTNNEQFF

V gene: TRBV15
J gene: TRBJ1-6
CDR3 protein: CATSGTSSTPLHF

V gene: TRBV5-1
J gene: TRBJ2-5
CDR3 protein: CASSFGGNGQETQYF

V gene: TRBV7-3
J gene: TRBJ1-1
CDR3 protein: CASSLDEVVVTEAFF

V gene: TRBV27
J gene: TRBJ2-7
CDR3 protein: CASRTGPYEQYF

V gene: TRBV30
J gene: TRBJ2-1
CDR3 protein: CAWELYNEQFF

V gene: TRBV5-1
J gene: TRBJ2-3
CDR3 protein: CASSLELAGGTDTQYF

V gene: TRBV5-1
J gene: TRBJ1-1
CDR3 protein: CASSGTGSPTEAFF

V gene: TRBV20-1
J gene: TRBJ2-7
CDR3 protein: CSATREALISEQYF

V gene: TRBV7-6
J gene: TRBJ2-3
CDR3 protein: CASSFGGYSTDTQYF

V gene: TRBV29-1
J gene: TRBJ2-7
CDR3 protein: CSVEGGLAGDSYEQYF

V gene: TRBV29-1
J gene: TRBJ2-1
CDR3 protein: CSVGQLAAENGQFF

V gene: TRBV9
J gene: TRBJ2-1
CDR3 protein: CASSVESSALYNEQFF

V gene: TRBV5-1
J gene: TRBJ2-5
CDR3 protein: CASSITSGQETQYF

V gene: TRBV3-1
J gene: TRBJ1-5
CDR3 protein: CASSQMGDQPQHF

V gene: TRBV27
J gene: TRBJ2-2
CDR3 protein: CASRGTSGRADTGELFF

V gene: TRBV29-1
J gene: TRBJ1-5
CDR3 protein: CSVRQGAQPQHF

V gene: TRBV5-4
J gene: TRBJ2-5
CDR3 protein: CASSLGGGETQYF

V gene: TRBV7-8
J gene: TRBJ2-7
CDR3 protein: CASSLDTLYEQYF

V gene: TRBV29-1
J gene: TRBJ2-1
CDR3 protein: CSVEGGFSYNEQFF

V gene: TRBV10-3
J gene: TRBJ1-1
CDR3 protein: CAISESSGGLPEAFF

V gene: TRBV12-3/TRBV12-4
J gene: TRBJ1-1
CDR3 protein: CASSPHRGTNTEAFF

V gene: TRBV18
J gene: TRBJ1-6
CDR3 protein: CASSPGRASNSPLHF